This T cell receptor beta chain comes out of a study of T cell repertoires in cytomegalovirus infection. Germline values: CDR1 MNHEY, CDR2 SVGEGT. The CDR3 consists of 13 residues. V was shortened by 5 bases and J by 4 bases, with 9 bases between the two germline ends. In regard to this clonotype: What it binds is unknown.

From the reads, TCRdb called clonotypes with MiXCR, one entry per CDR3 protein. The profile shows roughly 68,000 distinct CDR3 sequences, roughly 20% of them singletons. The sequenced material came from PBMCs, sequenced either directly or after in vitro stimulation (not recorded which). The chain combines TRBV6-2 or TRBV6-3 with TRBJ2-1; either TRBD1 or TRBD2 may fit D (6 bases each). The clonotype originates from a human donor in good health (CMV status not recorded). Some clones in this sample may be carry-over from other donors' samples. The CDR3 protein is CASSRRGYNEQFF. DNA for the CDR3: TGTGCCAGCAGTAGGAGGGGGTACAATGAGCAGTTCTTC.